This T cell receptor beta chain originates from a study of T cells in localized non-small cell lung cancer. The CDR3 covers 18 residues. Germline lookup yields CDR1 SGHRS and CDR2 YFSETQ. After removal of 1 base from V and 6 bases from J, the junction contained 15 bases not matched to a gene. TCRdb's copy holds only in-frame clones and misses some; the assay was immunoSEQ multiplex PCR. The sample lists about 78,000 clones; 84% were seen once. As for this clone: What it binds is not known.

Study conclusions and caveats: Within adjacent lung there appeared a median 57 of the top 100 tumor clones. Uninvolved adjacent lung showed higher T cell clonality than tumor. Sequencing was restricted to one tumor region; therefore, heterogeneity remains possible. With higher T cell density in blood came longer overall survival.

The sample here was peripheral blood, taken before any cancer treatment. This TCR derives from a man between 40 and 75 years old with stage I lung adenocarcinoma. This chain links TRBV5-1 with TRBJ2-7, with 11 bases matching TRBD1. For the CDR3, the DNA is TGCGCCAGCAGCTTGTTTGCCGTGGGACAGGGGGTATCCGGCGAGCAGTACTTC. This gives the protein CASSLFAVGQGVSGEQYF.